This T cell receptor (beta chain) was sequenced for a study of blood T cells in healthy people across ages. A sample-barcoded 5' primer and a J-beta primer mix were used in a second PCR of roughly 7 to 11 cycles. Each cDNA molecule was tagged by a template-switch adaptor that had 12 random nucleotides. TCRdb called the 5' RACE reads again in MiXCR, with one record for every CDR3 protein. The data show around 580,000 distinct CDR3 sequences, with more than 45% seen just once and roughly 24% held by the top ten. Comments on this clonotype: Its antigen is currently unknown.

Points from the study as a whole: With age, beta diversity per million T cells declined roughly linearly, significantly by 40. Diversity estimates from one million T cells were considered underestimates.

The germline V gene encodes CDR1 LGHNA and CDR2 YSLEER. Deletions cut 2 bases from V and 0 bases from J, with 10 bases between. The CDR3 spans 15 residues. PBMCs numbering at least 6 million were isolated per sample. The sequence was obtained from an elderly man in good health. Sequencing was carried out using blood. The chain joins TRBV4-3 to TRBJ1-2; D remains ambiguous. The CDR3 DNA follows: TGCGCCAGCAGCCAAACGTCAGCAGCTAACTATGGCTACACCTTC. This translates into CASSQTSAANYGYTF.